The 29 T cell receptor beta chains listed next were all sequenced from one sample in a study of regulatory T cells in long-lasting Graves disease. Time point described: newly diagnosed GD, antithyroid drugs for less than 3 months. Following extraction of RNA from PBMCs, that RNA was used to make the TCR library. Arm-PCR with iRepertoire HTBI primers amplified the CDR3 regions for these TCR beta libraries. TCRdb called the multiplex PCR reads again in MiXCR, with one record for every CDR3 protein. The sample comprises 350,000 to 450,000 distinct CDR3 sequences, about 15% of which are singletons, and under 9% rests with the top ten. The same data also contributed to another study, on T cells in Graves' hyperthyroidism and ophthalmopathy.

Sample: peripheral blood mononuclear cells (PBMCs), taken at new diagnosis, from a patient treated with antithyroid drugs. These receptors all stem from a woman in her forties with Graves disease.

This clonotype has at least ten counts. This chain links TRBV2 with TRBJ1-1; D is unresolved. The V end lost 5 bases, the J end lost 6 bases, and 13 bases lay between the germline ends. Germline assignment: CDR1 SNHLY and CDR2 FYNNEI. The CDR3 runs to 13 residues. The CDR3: CASSSTWYAEAFF. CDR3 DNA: TGTGCCAGCAGTTCTACATGGTATGCTGAAGCTTTCTTT.

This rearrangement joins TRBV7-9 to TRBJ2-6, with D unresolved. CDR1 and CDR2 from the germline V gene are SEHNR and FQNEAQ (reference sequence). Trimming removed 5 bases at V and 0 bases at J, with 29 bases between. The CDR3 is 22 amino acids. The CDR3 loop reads CASSTLRTSSSAKHSGANVLTF. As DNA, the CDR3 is TGTGCCAGCAGCACCCTTAGGACCTCATCGTCAGCAAAACACTCTGGGGCCAACGTCCTGACTTTC.

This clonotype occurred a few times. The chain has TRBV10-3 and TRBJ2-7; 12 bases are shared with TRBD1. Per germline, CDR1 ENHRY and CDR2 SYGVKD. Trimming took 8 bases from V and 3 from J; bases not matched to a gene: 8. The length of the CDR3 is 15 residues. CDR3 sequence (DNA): TGTGCCATCGCCTCCGGGACAGGGGGCTTCTACGAGCAGTACTTC. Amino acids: CAIASGTGGFYEQYF.

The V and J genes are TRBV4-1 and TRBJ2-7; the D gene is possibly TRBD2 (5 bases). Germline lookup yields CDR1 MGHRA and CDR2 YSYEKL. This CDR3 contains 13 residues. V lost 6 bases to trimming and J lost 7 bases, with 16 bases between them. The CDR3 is CASSASGLREQYF. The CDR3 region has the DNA TGCGCCAGCAGTGCCAGCGGCCTACGGGAGCAGTACTTC.

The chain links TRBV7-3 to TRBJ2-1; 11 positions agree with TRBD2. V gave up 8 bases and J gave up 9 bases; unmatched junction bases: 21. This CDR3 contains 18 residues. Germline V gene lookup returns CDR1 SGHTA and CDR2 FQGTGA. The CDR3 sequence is CASSLGPIAGGPKSEQFF. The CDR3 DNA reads TGTGCCAGCTCTTTGGGGCCTATAGCGGGAGGGCCGAAAAGTGAGCAGTTCTTC.

In DNA form, the CDR3 reads TGTGCCTGGAGTTTCGGGGGAAGGGGTGAAAAACTGTTTTTT. This gives the protein CAWSFGGRGEKLFF. The V and J genes are TRBV30 and TRBJ1-4; the D gene is possibly TRBD1 (5 bases). Germline-derived CDR1 and CDR2 are GTSNPN and SVGIG (reference sequence). Trimming left V 2 bases short and J 7 bases short, with 14 bases between. This CDR3 has 14 residues.

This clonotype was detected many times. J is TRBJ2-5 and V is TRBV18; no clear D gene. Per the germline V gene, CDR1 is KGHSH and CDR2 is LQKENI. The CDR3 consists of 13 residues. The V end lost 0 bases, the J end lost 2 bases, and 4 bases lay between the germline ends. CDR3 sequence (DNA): TGTGCCAGCTCACCACCGGAACAAGAGACCCAGTACTTC. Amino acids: CASSPPEQETQYF.

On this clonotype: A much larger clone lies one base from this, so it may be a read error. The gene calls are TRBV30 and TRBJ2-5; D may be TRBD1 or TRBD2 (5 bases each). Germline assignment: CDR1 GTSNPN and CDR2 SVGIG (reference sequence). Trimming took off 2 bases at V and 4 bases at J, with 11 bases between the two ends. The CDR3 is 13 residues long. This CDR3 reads CAWSQRGTETQYF. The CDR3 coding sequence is TGTGCCTGGAGTCAGAGGGGAACAGAGACCCAGTACTTC.

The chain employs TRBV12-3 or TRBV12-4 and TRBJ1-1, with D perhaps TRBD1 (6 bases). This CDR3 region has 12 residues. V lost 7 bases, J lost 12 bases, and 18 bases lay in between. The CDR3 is CASNQMGGKTFF. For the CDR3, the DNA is TGTGCCAGCAATCAAATGGGGGGCAAGACTTTCTTT.

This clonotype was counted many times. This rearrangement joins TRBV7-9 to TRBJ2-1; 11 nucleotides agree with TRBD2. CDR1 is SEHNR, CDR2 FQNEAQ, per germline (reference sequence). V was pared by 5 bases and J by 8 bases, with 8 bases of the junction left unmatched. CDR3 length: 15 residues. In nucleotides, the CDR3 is TGTGCCAGCAGCGCCCGGACTAGCGGGTCCGATGAGCAGTTCTTC. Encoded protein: CASSARTSGSDEQFF.

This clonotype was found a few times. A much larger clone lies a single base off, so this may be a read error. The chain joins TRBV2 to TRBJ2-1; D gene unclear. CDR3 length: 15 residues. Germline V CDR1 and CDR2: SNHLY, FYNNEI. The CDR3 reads CASSEETLSYSEQFF. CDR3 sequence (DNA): TGTGCCAGCAGTGAAGAAACCCTCTCCTACAGTGAGCAGTTCTTC.

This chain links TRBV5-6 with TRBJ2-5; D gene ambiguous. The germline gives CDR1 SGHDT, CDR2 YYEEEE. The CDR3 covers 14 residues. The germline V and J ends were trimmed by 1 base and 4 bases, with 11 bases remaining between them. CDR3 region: CASSLPWTGETQYF. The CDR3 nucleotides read TGTGCCAGCAGCTTGCCCTGGACGGGAGAGACCCAGTACTTC.

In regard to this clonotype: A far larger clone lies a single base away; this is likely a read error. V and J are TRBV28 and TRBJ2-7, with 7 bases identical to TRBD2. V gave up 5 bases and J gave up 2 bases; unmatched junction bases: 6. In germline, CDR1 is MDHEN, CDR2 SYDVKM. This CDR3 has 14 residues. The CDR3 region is CASSRGESPYEQYF. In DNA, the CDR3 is TGTGCCAGCAGTCGGGGGGAGAGTCCCTACGAGCAGTACTTC.

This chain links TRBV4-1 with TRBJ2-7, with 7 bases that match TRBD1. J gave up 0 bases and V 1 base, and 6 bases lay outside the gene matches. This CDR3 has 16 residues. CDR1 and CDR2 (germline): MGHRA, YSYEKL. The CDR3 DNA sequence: TGCGCCAGCAGCCAAGCGACAGGGTGGAGCTCCTACGAGCAGTACTTC. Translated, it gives CASSQATGWSSYEQYF.

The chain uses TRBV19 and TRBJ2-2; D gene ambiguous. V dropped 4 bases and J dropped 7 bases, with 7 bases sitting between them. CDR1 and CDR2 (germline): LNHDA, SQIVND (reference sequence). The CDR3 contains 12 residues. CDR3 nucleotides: TGTGCCAGTAGTACCCAAGTCGGGGAGCTGTTTTTT. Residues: CASSTQVGELFF.

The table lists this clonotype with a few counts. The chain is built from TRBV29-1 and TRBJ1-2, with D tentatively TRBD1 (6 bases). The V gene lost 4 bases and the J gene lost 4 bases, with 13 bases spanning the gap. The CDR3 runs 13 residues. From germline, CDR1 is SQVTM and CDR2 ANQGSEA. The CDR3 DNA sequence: TGCAGCGTTGCCGGGGACACGGTCTATGGCTACACCTTC. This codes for CSVAGDTVYGYTF.

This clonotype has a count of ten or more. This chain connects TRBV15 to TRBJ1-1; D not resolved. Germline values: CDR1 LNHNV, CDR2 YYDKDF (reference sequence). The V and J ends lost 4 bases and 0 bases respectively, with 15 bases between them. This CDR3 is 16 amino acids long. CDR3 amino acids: CATSMGRAKMNTEAFF. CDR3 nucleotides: TGTGCCACCAGCATGGGCAGAGCCAAGATGAACACTGAAGCTTTCTTT.

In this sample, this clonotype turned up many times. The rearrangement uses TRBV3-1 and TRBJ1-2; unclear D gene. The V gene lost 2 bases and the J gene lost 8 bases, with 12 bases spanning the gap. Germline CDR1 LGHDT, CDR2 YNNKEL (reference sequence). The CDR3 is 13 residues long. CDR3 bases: TGTGCCAGCAGCCAATACACGAGGGAAGGCTACACCTTC. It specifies CASSQYTREGYTF.

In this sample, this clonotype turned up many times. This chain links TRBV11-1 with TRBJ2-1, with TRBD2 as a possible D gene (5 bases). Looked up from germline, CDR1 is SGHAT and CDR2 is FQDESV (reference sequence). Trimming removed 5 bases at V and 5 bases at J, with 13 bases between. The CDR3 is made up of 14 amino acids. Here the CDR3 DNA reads TGTGCCAGCAGCCATTCCGGGGAGAACAATGAGCAGTTCTTC. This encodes CASSHSGENNEQFF. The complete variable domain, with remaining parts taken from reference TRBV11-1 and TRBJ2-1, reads EAEVAQSPRYKITEKSQAVAFWCDPISGHATLYWYRQILGQGPELLVQFQDESVVDDSQLPKDRFSAERLKGVDSTLKIQPAELGDSAMYLCASSHSGENNEQFFGPGTRLTVL.

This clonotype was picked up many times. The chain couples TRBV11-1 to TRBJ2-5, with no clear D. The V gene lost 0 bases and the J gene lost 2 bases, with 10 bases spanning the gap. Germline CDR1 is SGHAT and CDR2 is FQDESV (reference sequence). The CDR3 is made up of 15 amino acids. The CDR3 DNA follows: TGTGCCAGCAGCTTAGCGGTCGCTCCACAAGAGACCCAGTACTTC. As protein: CASSLAVAPQETQYF.

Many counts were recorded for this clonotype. In DNA, the CDR3 is TGTGCCAGCAGTTTTTGGACAGGGGAGAAGAACACTGAAGCTTTCTTT. It yields the protein CASSFWTGEKNTEAFF. V gene TRBV12-3 or TRBV12-4 combines with J gene TRBJ1-1, with 9 nucleotides matching TRBD1. The ends lost 3 bases at V and 1 base at J; junction bases unmatched: 6. This CDR3 contains 16 residues.

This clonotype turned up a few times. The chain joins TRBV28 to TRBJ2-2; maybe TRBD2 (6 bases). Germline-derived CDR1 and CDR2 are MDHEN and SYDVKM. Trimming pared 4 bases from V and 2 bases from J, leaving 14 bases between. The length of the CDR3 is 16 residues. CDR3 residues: CASSSFGTLNTGELFF. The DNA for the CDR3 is TGTGCCAGCAGTTCGTTCGGGACTCTAAACACCGGGGAGCTGTTTTTT. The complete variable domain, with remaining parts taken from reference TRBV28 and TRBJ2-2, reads DVKVTQSSRYLVKRTGEKVFLECVQDMDHENMFWYRQDPGLGLRLIYFSYDVKMKEKGDIPEGYSVSREKKERFSLILESASTNQTSMYLCASSSFGTLNTGELFFGEGSRLTVL.

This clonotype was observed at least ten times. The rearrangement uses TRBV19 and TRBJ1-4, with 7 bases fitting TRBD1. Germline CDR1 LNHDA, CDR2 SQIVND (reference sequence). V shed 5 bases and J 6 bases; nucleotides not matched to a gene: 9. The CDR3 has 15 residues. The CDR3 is CASSGNGQVHEKLFF. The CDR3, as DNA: TGTGCCAGTAGTGGGAATGGACAGGTGCATGAAAAACTGTTTTTT.

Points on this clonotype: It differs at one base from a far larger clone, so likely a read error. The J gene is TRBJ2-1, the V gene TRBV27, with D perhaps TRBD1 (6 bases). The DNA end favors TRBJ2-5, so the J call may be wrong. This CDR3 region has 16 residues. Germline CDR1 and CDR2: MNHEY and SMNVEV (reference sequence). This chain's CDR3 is CASSENTGTIQETQYF. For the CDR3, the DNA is TGTGCCAGCAGTGAAAACACCGGGACAATTCAAGAGACCCAGTACTTC.

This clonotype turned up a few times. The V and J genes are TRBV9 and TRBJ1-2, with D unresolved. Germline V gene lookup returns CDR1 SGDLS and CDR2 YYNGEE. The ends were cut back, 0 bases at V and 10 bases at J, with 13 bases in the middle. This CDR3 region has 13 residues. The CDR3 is CASSVEDHWVYTF. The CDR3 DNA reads TGTGCCAGCAGCGTAGAAGACCATTGGGTCTACACCTTC.

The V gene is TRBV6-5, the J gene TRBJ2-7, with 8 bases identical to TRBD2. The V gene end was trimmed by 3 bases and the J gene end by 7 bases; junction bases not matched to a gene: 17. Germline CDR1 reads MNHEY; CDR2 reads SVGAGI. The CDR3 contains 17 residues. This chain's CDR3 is CASSYTSGGAGYREQYF. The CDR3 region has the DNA TGTGCCAGCAGTTATACTTCCGGGGGGGCAGGGTATCGGGAGCAGTACTTC.

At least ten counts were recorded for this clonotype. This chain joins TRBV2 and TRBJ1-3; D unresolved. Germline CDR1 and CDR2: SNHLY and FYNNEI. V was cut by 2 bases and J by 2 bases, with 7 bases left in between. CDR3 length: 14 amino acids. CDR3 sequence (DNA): TGTGCCAGCAGTGAACGCCGTCCTGGAAACACCATATATTTT. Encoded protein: CASSERRPGNTIYF.

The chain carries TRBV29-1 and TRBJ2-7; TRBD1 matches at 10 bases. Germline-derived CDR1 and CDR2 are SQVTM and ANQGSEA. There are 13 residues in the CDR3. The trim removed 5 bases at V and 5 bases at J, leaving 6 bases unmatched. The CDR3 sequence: CSVSGTGADEQYF. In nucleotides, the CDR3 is TGCAGCGTTTCCGGGACAGGGGCCGACGAGCAGTACTTC.

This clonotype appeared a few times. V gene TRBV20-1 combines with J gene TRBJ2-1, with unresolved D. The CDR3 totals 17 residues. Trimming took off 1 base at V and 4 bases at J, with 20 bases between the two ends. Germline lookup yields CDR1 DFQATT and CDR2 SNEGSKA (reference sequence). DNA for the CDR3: TGCAGTGCTAGAGCCCCTACCTGGGATTTCCAATACAATGAGCAGTTCTTC. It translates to CSARAPTWDFQYNEQFF.